The 30 T cell receptor beta chains below were found in one sample sequenced in a study of pediatric ulcerative colitis. One to two pinch biopsies were taken from the rectum during colonoscopy. Clones were read by immunoSEQ multiplex PCR, and TCRdb kept only the in-frame ones, dropping some. The table records 30,000 to 35,000 clones, about 81% of them present only once. The sample taken for sequencing was gut tissue. These receptors were taken from a boy between 10 and 17 years old with mild ulcerative colitis.

The chain employs TRBV7-8 and TRBJ1-1; tentative D call: TRBD1 (6 bases). CDR3 length: 14 residues. V lost 5 bases to trimming and J lost 4 bases, with 14 bases between them. Germline V gives CDR1 SGHVS, CDR2 FQNEAQ. The CDR3 loop reads CASSIGQGLTEAFF. The CDR3 region has the DNA TGTGCCAGCAGCATCGGGCAGGGGCTCACTGAAGCTTTCTTT.

The rearrangement joins TRBV19 to TRBJ2-3, with 12 bases aligning to TRBD2. CDR1 is LNHDA, CDR2 SQIVND, per germline (reference sequence). V gave up 3 bases and J gave up 6 bases; unmatched junction bases: 7. The CDR3 has 16 amino acids. The CDR3 bases are TGTGCCAGTAGTATTACTAGCGGGGGGTATATTGATACGCAGTATTTT. It specifies CASSITSGGYIDTQYF.

V gene TRBV30 combines with J gene TRBJ2-7; no definite D call. V was shortened by 2 bases and J by 4 bases, with 12 bases between the two germline ends. Germline values: CDR1 GTSNPN, CDR2 SVGIG (reference sequence). The CDR3 length is 13 residues. The CDR3 DNA reads as TGTGCCTGGAGTATCTACAGAGATTACGAGCAGTACTTC. Translated: CAWSIYRDYEQYF.

The J gene is TRBJ1-1, the V gene TRBV18; no firm D call. The CDR3 is made up of 15 amino acids. V lost 2 bases to trimming and J lost 2 bases, with 12 bases between them. Germline CDR1 KGHSH, CDR2 LQKENI. CDR3 coding DNA: TGTGCCAGCTCACCAAACTGGAGCGCTAACACTGAAGCTTTCTTT. It yields the protein CASSPNWSANTEAFF.

The chain joins TRBV27 to TRBJ2-7; possible D gene TRBD1, 5 bases. There are 14 residues in the CDR3. Trimming shortened V by 2 bases and J by 3 bases, and 11 bases separated the two germline ends. Germline values: CDR1 MNHEY, CDR2 SMNVEV (reference sequence). Here the CDR3 DNA reads TGTGCCAGCAGTTTAGTGGGGCGCTACTACGAGCAGTACTTC. As protein: CASSLVGRYYEQYF.

This clone was seen a handful of times. The chain joins TRBV9 to TRBJ1-2, with D tentatively TRBD1 (5 bases). CDR1 is SGDLS, CDR2 YYNGEE, per germline. CDR3 length: 18 amino acids. The ends were cut back, 0 bases at V and 0 bases at J, with 18 bases in the middle. The CDR3 here is CASSVEGAGWNSNYGYTF. CDR3 coding DNA: TGTGCCAGCAGCGTAGAAGGAGCAGGGTGGAACTCTAACTATGGCTACACCTTC.

DNA of the CDR3: TGTGCCAGCAGCTTGGCAGGGACCCAAGAGACCCAGTACTTC. This gives the protein CASSLAGTQETQYF. The chain has TRBV5-4 and TRBJ2-5; either TRBD1 or TRBD2 may supply D (5 bases each). V dropped 0 bases and J dropped 1 base, with 7 bases sitting between them. Germline CDR1 SGHNT, CDR2 YYREEE (reference sequence). CDR3 length: 14 amino acids.

The chain combines TRBV9 with TRBJ2-3; 7 nucleotides agree with TRBD2. V was clipped by 3 bases and J by 8 bases; unmatched bases: 9. The CDR3 is 14 amino acids. The V gene's germline CDR1 is SGDLS and CDR2 YYNGEE. CDR3 nucleotides: TGTGCCAGCAGCGAGACTAGCCCAAGCGCTACGCAGTATTTT. Its protein is CASSETSPSATQYF.

The genes are TRBV5-8 and TRBJ1-5; D remains ambiguous. V was cut by 3 bases and J by 6 bases, with 10 bases left in between. The CDR3 is made up of 13 amino acids. From germline, CDR1 is SGHTS and CDR2 YDEGEE. In DNA, the CDR3 is TGTGCCAGCAGCTCGCTCCCCGGTCAGCCCCAGCATTTT. It is translated as CASSSLPGQPQHF.

V usage is TRBV5-4 and J usage is TRBJ2-7; unclear D gene. The CDR3 runs to 14 residues. Germline V lookup: CDR1 SGHNT, CDR2 YYREEE (reference sequence). V was trimmed by 2 bases and J by 0 bases, leaving 9 bases between them. CDR3 nucleotide sequence: TGTGCCAGCAGCTTCAGTCGGAGCTCCTACGAGCAGTACTTC. This sequence encodes CASSFSRSSYEQYF.

The chain couples TRBV12-5 to TRBJ1-1, with D possibly being TRBD1 (6 bases). Per germline, CDR1 LGHNT and CDR2 FRNRAP. V gave up 4 bases and J gave up 9 bases, with 18 bases separating them. The CDR3 totals 14 residues. This CDR3 is CASGSPTGSRKAFF. CDR3 coding DNA: TGTGCTAGTGGTTCGCCTACAGGGTCCCGTAAAGCTTTCTTT.

The V and J genes are TRBV7-2 and TRBJ2-7; 14 bases are a match to TRBD2. The CDR3 consists of 15 residues. The ends lost 2 bases at V and 7 bases at J; junction bases unmatched: 4. Germline loops: CDR1 SGHTA, CDR2 FQGNSA. CDR3 nucleotide sequence: TGTGCCAGCAGCTTAAGGGGACTAGCGGGGGAAGAGCAGTACTTC. As protein: CASSLRGLAGEEQYF. The full variable domain, rest sourced from reference TRBV7-2 and TRBJ2-7, is GAGVSQSPSNKVTEKGKDVELRCDPISGHTALYWYRQSLGQGLEFLIYFQGNSAPDKSGLPSDRFSAERTGGSVSTLTIQRTQQEDSAVYLCASSLRGLAGEEQYFGPGTRLTVT.

CDR3 region: CASSLKGAGELFF. CDR3 sequence (DNA): TGTGCCAGCAGCTTAAAGGGAGCCGGGGAGCTGTTTTTT. The J gene is TRBJ2-2, the V gene TRBV7-3; maybe TRBD2 (5 bases). The CDR3 is 13 amino acids. The V gene lost 1 base and the J gene lost 6 bases, with 6 bases spanning the gap. Germline V gene sequence: CDR1 SGHTA, CDR2 FQGTGA.

This clone has only one observation. This chain joins TRBV6-1 and TRBJ2-7; D unresolved. Trimming left V 2 bases short and J 0 bases short, with 20 bases between. This CDR3 region has 18 residues. Germline loops: CDR1 MNHNS, CDR2 SASEGT. In nucleotides, the CDR3 is TGTGCCAGCAGTGAACTACCGGCGTCCCCCGTTAGCTCCTACGAGCAGTACTTC. Translation: CASSELPASPVSSYEQYF.

CDR3 in amino acids: CASSFGGGGGYTF. The CDR3 region has the DNA TGCGCCAGCAGCTTCGGAGGGGGTGGTGGCTACACCTTC. The chain combines TRBV5-1 with TRBJ1-2; maybe TRBD1 (6 bases). V lost 2 bases to trimming and J lost 7 bases, with 12 bases between them. The CDR3 runs to 13 residues. Germline CDR1 and CDR2: SGHRS and YFSETQ.

The rearrangement uses TRBV5-1 and TRBJ2-5, with D hard to call. Germline V CDR1 and CDR2: SGHRS, YFSETQ. The CDR3 loop spans 17 amino acids. V lost 0 bases and J 2 bases, leaving 17 bases between the germline ends. DNA for the CDR3: TGCGCCAGCAGCTTGGAGATTCATAACAGAGGTCAAGAGACCCAGTACTTC. Its translation is CASSLEIHNRGQETQYF.

CDR3 nucleotide sequence: TGTGCCAGCAGCTTGCGGCCCGGTGGGTCACCCCTCCACTTT. This sequence encodes CASSLRPGGSPLHF. The gene calls are TRBV5-6 and TRBJ1-6; D unclear. The CDR3 sequence is 14 residues long. The germline V gene encodes CDR1 SGHDT and CDR2 YYEEEE. Trimming stripped 1 base from V and 10 bases from J, with 12 bases between.

This chain uses TRBV7-2 with TRBJ1-3; TRBD1 aligns across 8 bases. This CDR3 is built from 14 residues. After removal of 4 bases from V and 5 bases from J, the junction contained 4 bases not matched to a gene. Germline values: CDR1 SGHTA, CDR2 FQGNSA. CDR3 sequence (DNA): TGTGCCAGCAGCTCCGGACAGGGAAGAAACACCATATATTTT. This translates into CASSSGQGRNTIYF.

The chain combines TRBV5-1 with TRBJ2-5; 10 nucleotides match TRBD1. This CDR3 has 17 amino acids. Germline loops: CDR1 SGHRS, CDR2 YFSETQ. V shed 5 bases and J 1 base; nucleotides not matched to a gene: 11. The CDR3 bases are TGCGCCAGCAGGGGGGACAGGGGAAGACCATTCCAAGAGACCCAGTACTTC. It encodes CASRGDRGRPFQETQYF.

CDR3 sequence reads: CASSYSLPGMNTEAFF. The CDR3 DNA sequence: TGTGCCAGCAGTTACTCTTTGCCAGGAATGAACACTGAAGCTTTCTTT. This chain uses TRBV6-5 with TRBJ1-1; D unclear. V lost 0 bases, J lost 0 bases, and 11 bases lay in between. Germline CDR1 reads MNHEY; CDR2 reads SVGAGI. This CDR3 has 16 residues.

The chain has TRBV5-1 and TRBJ1-4, with D maybe TRBD1 (6 bases). Looked up from germline, CDR1 is SGHRS and CDR2 is YFSETQ. The CDR3 loop spans 16 amino acids. The ends were cut back, 1 base at V and 8 bases at J, with 18 bases in the middle. The CDR3 nucleotides are TGCGCCAGCAGCTTGCGGCCGGACAGTGGCAGGGAAAAACTGTTTTTT. Translated, it gives CASSLRPDSGREKLFF.

The rearrangement joins TRBV30 to TRBJ1-5; tentatively, D is TRBD1 (6 bases). The CDR3 is made up of 18 amino acids. Trimming removed 2 bases from V and 5 bases from J, with 25 bases in between. Germline CDR1 is GTSNPN and CDR2 is SVGIG (reference sequence). This CDR3 is CAWSPRFGGPWPHQPQHF. CDR3 DNA: TGTGCCTGGAGTCCCCGCTTCGGGGGGCCTTGGCCCCATCAGCCCCAGCATTTT.

This clone was counted once. The genes are TRBV7-6 and TRBJ1-1; 7 bases agree with TRBD1. The J segment lost 6 bases and the V segment lost 3 bases, leaving 10 bases of the junction unmatched. CDR3 length: 15 residues. Germline CDR1 SGHVS, CDR2 FNYEAQ. The CDR3 loop reads CASSFMSGGKAEAFF. The CDR3 DNA reads as TGTGCCAGCAGCTTTATGTCAGGGGGGAAGGCTGAAGCTTTCTTT.

V is TRBV5-1 and J is TRBJ2-7, with D possibly matching TRBD1 (5 bases). The CDR3 is 16 amino acids. V shed 0 bases and J shed 1 base, with 14 bases lying between them. Germline V gives CDR1 SGHRS, CDR2 YFSETQ. CDR3 nucleotide sequence: TGCGCCAGCAGCTTGGGTTGGGGCAGCAGATCCTACGAGCAGTACTTC. Translation gives CASSLGWGSRSYEQYF.

The table lists this clone with a few counts. The chain combines TRBV7-9 with TRBJ1-2; perhaps TRBD1 as D (5 bases). CDR1 and CDR2 (germline): SEHNR, FQNEAQ (reference sequence). V lost 5 bases, J lost 8 bases, and 18 bases lay in between. This CDR3 has 14 residues. As DNA, the CDR3 is TGTGCCAGCAGCACCGCCGGGGACCCCCGGGGCTACACCTTC. Protein product: CASSTAGDPRGYTF. Supplemented by reference TRBV7-9 and TRBJ1-2, the full variable domain reads DTGVSQNPRHKITKRGQNVTFRCDPISEHNRLYWYRQTLGQGPEFLTYFQNEAQLEKSRLLSDRFSAERPKGSFSTLEIQRTEQGDSAMYLCASSTAGDPRGYTFGSGTRLTVV.

The chain links TRBV5-1 to TRBJ2-3; 7 bases are a match to TRBD2. Trimming at V came to 0 bases and at J to 4 bases, leaving 2 bases not matched to a gene. Per germline, CDR1 SGHRS and CDR2 YFSETQ. The CDR3 is 14 residues long. CDR3 in amino acids: CASSLGLASDTQYF. For the CDR3, the DNA is TGCGCCAGCAGCTTGGGACTAGCTTCAGATACGCAGTATTTT.

This clone was recorded once. The J gene is TRBJ1-3, the V gene TRBV7-2, with 7 bases lining up with TRBD1. CDR3 size: 15 residues. The germline V gene encodes CDR1 SGHTA and CDR2 FQGNSA. V trimming: 2 bases; J trimming: 2 bases; junction bases outside the gene matches: 3. The CDR3 region has the DNA TGTGCCAGCAGCTTAACAGGGGTAACTGGAAACACCATATATTTT. This gives the protein CASSLTGVTGNTIYF.

This rearrangement joins TRBV5-8 to TRBJ1-3, with TRBD1 identical over 7 bases. Trimming removed 0 bases from V and 0 bases from J; junction bases left unmatched: 3. The germline gives CDR1 SGHTS, CDR2 YDEGEE. CDR3 length: 16 amino acids. The CDR3 here is CASSLGTGLSGNTIYF. In DNA, the CDR3 is TGTGCCAGCAGCTTGGGGACAGGACTCTCTGGAAACACCATATATTTT.

CDR3 nucleotide sequence: TGTGCCAGCAGTTTGCCCCCCCCGGGGAACAATGAGCAGTTCTTC. Its protein product is CASSLPPPGNNEQFF. The V call is TRBV28, the J call TRBJ2-1; D possibly corresponds to TRBD2 (5 bases). Trimming left V 3 bases short and J 5 bases short, with 14 bases between. The CDR3 sequence is 15 residues long. In germline, CDR1 is MDHEN, CDR2 SYDVKM.

The chain recombines TRBV10-2 with TRBJ1-1, with D unclear. The V gene's germline CDR1 is WSHSY and CDR2 SAAADI. The CDR3 is 13 amino acids. The V and J ends lost 7 bases and 0 bases respectively, with 9 bases between them. The CDR3 protein is CASTWTVNTEAFF. The CDR3 DNA follows: TGCGCCAGCACCTGGACGGTGAACACTGAAGCTTTCTTT.